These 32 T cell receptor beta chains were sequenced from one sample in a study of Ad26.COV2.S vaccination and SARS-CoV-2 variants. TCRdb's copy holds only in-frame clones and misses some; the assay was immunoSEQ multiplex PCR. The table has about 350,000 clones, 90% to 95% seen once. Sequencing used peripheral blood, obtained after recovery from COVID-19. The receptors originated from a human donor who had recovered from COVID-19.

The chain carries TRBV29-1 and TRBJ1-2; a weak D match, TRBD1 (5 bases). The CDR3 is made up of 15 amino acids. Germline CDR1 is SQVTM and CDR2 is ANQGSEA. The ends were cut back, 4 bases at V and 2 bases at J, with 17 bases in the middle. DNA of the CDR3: TGCAGCGTTGTGGGGAGGGGAACCCCAAACTATGGCTACACCTTC. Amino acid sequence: CSVVGRGTPNYGYTF. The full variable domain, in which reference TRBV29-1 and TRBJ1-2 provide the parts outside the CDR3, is SAVISQKPSRDICQRGTSLTIQCQVDSQVTMMFWYRQQPGQSLTLIATANQGSEATYESGFVIDKFPISRPNLTFSTLTVSNMSPEDSSIYLCSVVGRGTPNYGYTFGSGTRLTVV.

The CDR3 DNA sequence: TGTGCCAGCAGCTTGGGAAATTCGGGGGGCACTGAAGCTTTCTTT. Amino acid sequence: CASSLGNSGGTEAFF. The chain employs TRBV5-8 and TRBJ1-1; D possibly corresponds to TRBD1 (5 bases). With 0 bases removed from V and 4 bases from J, the gap between germline ends came to 13 bases. CDR3 length equals 15 residues. Germline CDR1 SGHTS, CDR2 YDEGEE.

The CDR3 region is CASSVSLSSYNSPLHF. The CDR3 nucleotides read TGTGCCAGCAGTGTCTCTCTAAGCTCCTATAATTCACCCCTCCACTTT. V is TRBV9 and J is TRBJ1-6; no clear D. Trimming took off 5 bases at V and 0 bases at J, with 12 bases between the two ends. Germline CDR1 reads SGDLS; CDR2 reads YYNGEE. The CDR3 totals 16 residues.

The DNA of the CDR3 is TGTGCCAGCAGCCAAGATCTTACTAATGAAAAACTGTTTTTT. Its protein product is CASSQDLTNEKLFF. V is TRBV3-1 (or the pseudogene TRBV3-2) and J is TRBJ1-4; D is uncertain. V was pared by 0 bases and J by 2 bases, with 4 bases between. The CDR3 consists of 14 residues. The germline gives CDR1 LGHDT, CDR2 YNNKEL (reference sequence).

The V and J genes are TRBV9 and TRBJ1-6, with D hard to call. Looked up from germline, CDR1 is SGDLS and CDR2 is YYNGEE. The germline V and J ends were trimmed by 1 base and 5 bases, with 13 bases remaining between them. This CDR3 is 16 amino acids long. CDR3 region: CASSVQGGKNNSPLHF. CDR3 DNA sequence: TGTGCCAGCAGCGTACAAGGCGGGAAAAATAATTCACCCCTCCACTTT.

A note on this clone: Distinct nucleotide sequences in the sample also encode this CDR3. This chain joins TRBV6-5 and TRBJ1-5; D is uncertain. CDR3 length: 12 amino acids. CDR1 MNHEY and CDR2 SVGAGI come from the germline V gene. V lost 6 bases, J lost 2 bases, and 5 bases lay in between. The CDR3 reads CASSPGNQPQHF. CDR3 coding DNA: TGTGCCAGCAGCCCAGGCAATCAGCCCCAGCATTTT.

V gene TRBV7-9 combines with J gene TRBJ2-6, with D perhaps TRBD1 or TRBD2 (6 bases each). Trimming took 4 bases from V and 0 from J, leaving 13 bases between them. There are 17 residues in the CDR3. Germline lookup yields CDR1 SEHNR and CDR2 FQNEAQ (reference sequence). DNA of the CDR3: TGTGCCAGCAGCTCAAGGGGGGCGGCCTCTGGGGCCAACGTCCTGACTTTC. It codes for CASSSRGAASGANVLTF.

The CDR3 spells CASSVGYEQYF. In DNA form, the CDR3 reads TGTGCCAGCAGCGTAGGCTACGAGCAGTACTTC. The chain links TRBV9 to TRBJ2-7; D remains ambiguous. Germline V CDR1 and CDR2: SGDLS, YYNGEE. The germline V and J ends were trimmed by 0 bases and 3 bases, with 1 base remaining between them. The length of the CDR3 is 11 residues. Using reference TRBV9 and TRBJ2-7 for the parts outside the CDR3, the full variable domain is DSGVTQTPKHLITATGQRVTLRCSPRSGDLSVYWYQQSLDQGLQFLIQYYNGEERAKGNILERFSAQQFPDLHSELNLSSLELGDSALYFCASSVGYEQYFGPGTRLTVT.

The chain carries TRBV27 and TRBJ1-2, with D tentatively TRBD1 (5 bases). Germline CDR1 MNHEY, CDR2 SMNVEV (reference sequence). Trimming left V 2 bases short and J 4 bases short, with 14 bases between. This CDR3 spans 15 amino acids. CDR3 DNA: TGTGCCAGCAGTTTAAAACCTTGGGGCGGCTATGGCTACACCTTC. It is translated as CASSLKPWGGYGYTF.

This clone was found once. The CDR3 region has the DNA TGCGCCAGCAGCTTGGCCCGAACAGGGCTGAACACTGAAGCTTTCTTT. This sequence encodes CASSLARTGLNTEAFF. The chain recombines TRBV5-1 with TRBJ1-1; possibly TRBD1 for D (6 bases). Germline-derived CDR1 and CDR2 are SGHRS and YFSETQ. The germline V and J ends were trimmed by 0 bases and 0 bases, with 12 bases remaining between them. The CDR3 totals 16 residues.

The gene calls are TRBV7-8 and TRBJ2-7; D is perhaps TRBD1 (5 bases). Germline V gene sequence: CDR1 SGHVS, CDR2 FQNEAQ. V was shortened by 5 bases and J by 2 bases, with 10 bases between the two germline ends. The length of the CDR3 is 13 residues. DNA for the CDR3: TGTGCCAGCAGCCTCAGGGTGCCCTACGAGCAGTACTTC. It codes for CASSLRVPYEQYF.

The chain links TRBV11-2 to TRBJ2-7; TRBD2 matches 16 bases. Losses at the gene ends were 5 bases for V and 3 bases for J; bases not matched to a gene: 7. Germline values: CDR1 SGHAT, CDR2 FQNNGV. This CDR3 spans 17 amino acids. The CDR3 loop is CASSPTGTSGGVYEQYF. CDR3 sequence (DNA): TGTGCCAGCAGCCCCACCGGGACTAGCGGGGGGGTCTACGAGCAGTACTTC.

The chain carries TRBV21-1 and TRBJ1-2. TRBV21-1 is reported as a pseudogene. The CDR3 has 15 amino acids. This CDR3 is CASSRARWGYYGYTF. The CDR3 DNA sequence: TGTGCCAGCAGCAGGGCTCGGTGGGGGTACTATGGCTACACCTTC.

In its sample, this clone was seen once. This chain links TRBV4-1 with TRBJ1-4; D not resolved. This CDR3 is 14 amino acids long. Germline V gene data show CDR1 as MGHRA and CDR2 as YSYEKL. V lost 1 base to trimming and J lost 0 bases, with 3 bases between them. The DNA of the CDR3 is TGCGCCAGCAGCCAAGCCCCAACTAATGAAAAACTGTTTTTT. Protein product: CASSQAPTNEKLFF.

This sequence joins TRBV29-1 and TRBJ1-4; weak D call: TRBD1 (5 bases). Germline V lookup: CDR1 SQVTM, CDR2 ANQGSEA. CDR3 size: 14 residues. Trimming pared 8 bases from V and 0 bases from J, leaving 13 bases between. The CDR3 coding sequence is TGCAGCTGTAGAGGGGATGCAACTAATGAAAAACTGTTTTTT. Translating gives CSCRGDATNEKLFF.

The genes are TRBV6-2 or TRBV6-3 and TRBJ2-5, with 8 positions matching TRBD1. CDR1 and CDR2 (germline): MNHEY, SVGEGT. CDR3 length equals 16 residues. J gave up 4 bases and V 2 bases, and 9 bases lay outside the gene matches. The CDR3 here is CASSYPRQGTGETQYF. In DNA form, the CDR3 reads TGTGCCAGCAGTTACCCCCGCCAGGGGACAGGAGAGACCCAGTACTTC.

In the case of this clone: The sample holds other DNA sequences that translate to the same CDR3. The CDR3 loop is CASSFSGGNTGELFF. In DNA, the CDR3 is TGTGCCAGCAGCTTTTCAGGGGGTAACACCGGGGAGCTGTTTTTT. The chain is built from TRBV7-9 and TRBJ2-2; the match to TRBD1 covers 7 bases. CDR1 is SEHNR and CDR2 is FQNEAQ in the germline V gene (reference sequence). Losses at the gene ends were 3 bases for V and 2 bases for J; bases not matched to a gene: 3. The CDR3 spans 15 residues.

The CDR3 loop reads CASSSRGREGNIQYF. The CDR3 DNA reads TGTGCCAGCAGCTCCCGAGGCAGGGAAGGAAACATTCAGTACTTC. The genes are TRBV7-2 and TRBJ2-4; perhaps TRBD1 as D (5 bases). Germline CDR1 is SGHTA and CDR2 is FQGNSA. Trimming left V 4 bases short and J 6 bases short, with 16 bases between. There are 15 residues in the CDR3.

CDR3 DNA sequence: TGTGCCAGTAGTACATTACAGGGGGCGCGGACAGATACGCAGTATTTT. This sequence encodes CASSTLQGARTDTQYF. The rearrangement uses TRBV19 and TRBJ2-3, with 9 positions matching TRBD1. With 4 bases clipped from V and 3 bases from J, the junction kept 8 bases outside the gene matches. CDR1 and CDR2 (germline): LNHDA, SQIVND (reference sequence). The length of the CDR3 is 16 residues.

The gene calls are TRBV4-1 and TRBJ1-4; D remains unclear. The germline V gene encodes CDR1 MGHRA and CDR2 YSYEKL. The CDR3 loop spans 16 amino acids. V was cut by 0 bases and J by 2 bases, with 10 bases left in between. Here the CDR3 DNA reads TGCGCCAGCAGCCAAGAAAGGACCGGGACTAATGAAAAACTGTTTTTT. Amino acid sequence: CASSQERTGTNEKLFF.

CDR3 coding DNA: TGTGCCAGCAGCTTACCGGTGGTTGCCGGGGGGGCTAATCACGAGCAGTACTTC. Translating it yields CASSLPVVAGGANHEQYF. The chain recombines TRBV27 with TRBJ2-7; 8 bases are shared with TRBD2. This CDR3 has 18 amino acids. The germline CDR1 and CDR2 sequences are MNHEY and SMNVEV (reference sequence). Losses at the gene ends were 6 bases for V and 5 bases for J; bases not matched to a gene: 21.

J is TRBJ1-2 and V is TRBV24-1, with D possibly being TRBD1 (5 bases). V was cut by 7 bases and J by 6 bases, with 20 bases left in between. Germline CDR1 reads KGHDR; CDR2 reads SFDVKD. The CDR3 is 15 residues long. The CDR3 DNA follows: TGTGCCACCAGGAGCCGCTTTCTGGGGGGGGATGGCTACACCTTC. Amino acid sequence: CATRSRFLGGDGYTF.

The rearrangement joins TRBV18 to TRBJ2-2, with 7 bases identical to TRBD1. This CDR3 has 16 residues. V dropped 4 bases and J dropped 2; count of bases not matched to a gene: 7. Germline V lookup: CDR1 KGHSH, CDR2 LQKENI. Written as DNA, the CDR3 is TGTGCCAGCTCACGCGCCGGGACAGACAACACCGGGGAGCTGTTTTTT. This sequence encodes CASSRAGTDNTGELFF.

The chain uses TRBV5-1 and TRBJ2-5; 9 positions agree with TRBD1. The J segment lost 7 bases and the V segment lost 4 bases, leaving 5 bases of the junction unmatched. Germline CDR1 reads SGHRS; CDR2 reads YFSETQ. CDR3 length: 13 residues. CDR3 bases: TGCGCCAGCAGCAGGGACAGGGACTCGACCCAGTACTTC. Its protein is CASSRDRDSTQYF.

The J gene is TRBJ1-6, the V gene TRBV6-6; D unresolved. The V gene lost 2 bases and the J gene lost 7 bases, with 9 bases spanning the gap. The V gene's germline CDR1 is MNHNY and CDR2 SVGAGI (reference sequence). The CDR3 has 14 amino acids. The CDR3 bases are TGTGCCAGCAGTTACGGGCAGAAGAATTCACCCCTCCACTTT. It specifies CASSYGQKNSPLHF.

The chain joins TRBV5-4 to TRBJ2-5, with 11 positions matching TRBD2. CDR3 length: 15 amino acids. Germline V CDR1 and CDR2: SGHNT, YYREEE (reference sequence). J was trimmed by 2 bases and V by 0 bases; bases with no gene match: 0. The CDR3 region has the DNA TGTGCCAGCAGCTTGGGACTAGCGGGGCAAGAGACCCAGTACTTC. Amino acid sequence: CASSLGLAGQETQYF.

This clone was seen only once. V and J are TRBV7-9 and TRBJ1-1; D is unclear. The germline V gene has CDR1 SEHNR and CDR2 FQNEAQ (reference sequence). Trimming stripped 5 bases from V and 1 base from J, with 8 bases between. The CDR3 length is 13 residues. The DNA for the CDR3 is TGTGCCAGCAGCCCCCAGGAGAACACTGAAGCTTTCTTT. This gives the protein CASSPQENTEAFF.

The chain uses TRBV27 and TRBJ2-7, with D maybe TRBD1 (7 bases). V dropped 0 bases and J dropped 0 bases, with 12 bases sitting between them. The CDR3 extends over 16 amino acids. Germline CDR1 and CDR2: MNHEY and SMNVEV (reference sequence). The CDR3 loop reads CASSLSEGAYSYEQYF. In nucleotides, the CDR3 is TGTGCCAGCAGTTTATCGGAGGGGGCCTACTCCTACGAGCAGTACTTC.

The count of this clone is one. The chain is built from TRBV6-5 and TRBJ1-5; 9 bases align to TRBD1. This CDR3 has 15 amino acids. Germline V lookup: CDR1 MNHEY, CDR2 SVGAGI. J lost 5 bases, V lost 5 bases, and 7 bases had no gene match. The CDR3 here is CASSPQGAGYQPQHF. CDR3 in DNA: TGTGCCAGCAGTCCACAGGGGGCAGGCTATCAGCCCCAGCATTTT.

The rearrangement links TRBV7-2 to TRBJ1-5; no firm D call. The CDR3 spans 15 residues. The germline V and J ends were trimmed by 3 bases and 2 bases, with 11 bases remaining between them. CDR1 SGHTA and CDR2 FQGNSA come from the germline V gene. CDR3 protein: CASSFGTGGNQPQHF. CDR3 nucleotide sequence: TGTGCCAGCAGCTTTGGCACTGGGGGCAATCAGCCCCAGCATTTT. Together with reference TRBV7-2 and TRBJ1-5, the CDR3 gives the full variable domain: GAGVSQSPSNKVTEKGKDVELRCDPISGHTALYWYRQSLGQGLEFLIYFQGNSAPDKSGLPSDRFSAERTGGSVSTLTIQRTQQEDSAVYLCASSFGTGGNQPQHFGDGTRLSIL.

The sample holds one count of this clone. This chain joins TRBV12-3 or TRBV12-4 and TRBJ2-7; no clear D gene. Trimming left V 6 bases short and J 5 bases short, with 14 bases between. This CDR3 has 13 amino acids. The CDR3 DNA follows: TGTGCCAGCAGGGGGTTCGGAAAAAACGAGCAGTACTTC. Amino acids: CASRGFGKNEQYF.

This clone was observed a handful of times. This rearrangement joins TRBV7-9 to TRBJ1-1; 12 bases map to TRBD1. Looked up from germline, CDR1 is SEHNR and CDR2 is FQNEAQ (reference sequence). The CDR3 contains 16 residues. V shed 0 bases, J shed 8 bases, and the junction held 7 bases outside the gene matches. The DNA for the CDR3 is TGTGCCAGCAGCTTAGCGGCCCCGGGACAGGGGGCCGAAGCTTTCTTT. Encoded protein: CASSLAAPGQGAEAFF.